The clone carrying this T cell receptor (beta chain) has only one observation. This sample was taken from a study of control samples from healthy donors and cancer patients. The CDR3 contains 16 residues. Germline V CDR1 and CDR2: SGHTA, FQGNSA. Trimming cost V 5 bases and J 0 bases, with 14 bases left between them. Clones were read by immunoSEQ multiplex PCR, and TCRdb kept only the in-frame ones, dropping some. The sample comprises roughly 100,000 clones, around 87% of which are singletons, and over 0.95% rests with the top ten. The V call is TRBV7-2, the J call TRBJ2-1, with a weak D call TRBD2 (7 bases). Sequenced input: blood. The TCR originated in a woman aged 45 to 65 in good health. The CDR3 nucleotides read TGTGCCAGCAGCCCGGGGGGCGGGAGCTCCTACAATGAGCAGTTCTTC. Its protein is CASSPGGGSSYNEQFF.